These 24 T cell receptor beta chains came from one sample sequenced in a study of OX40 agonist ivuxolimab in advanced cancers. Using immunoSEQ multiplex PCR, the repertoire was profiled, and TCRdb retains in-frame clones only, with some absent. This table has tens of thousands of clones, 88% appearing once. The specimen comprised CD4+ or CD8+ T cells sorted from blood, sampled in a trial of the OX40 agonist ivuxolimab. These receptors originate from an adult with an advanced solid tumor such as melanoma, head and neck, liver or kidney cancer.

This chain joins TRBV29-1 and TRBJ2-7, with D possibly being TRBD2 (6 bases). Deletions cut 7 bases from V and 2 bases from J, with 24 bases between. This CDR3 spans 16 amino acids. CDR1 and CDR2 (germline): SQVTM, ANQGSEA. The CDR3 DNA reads TGCAGCGCCAGAACTCCCAGGGACTCCCCAGCCTACGAGCAGTACTTC. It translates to CSARTPRDSPAYEQYF.

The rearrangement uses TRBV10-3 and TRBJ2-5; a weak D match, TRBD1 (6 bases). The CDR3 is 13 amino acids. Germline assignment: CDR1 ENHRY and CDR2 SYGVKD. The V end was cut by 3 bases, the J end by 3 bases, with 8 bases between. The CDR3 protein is CAISEGQKETQYF. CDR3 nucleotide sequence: TGTGCCATCAGTGAAGGACAGAAAGAGACCCAGTACTTC.

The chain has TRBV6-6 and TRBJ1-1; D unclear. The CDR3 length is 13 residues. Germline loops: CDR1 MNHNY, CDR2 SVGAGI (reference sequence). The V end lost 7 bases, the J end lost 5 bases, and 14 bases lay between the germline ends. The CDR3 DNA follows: TGTGCCAGCAAAAGCTTGGTGGGAACTGAAGCTTTCTTT. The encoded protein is CASKSLVGTEAFF.

The CDR3 spells CAISESSYPGGEQFF. CDR3 sequence (DNA): TGTGCCATCAGTGAGTCGAGTTACCCAGGGGGGGAGCAGTTCTTC. The V and J genes are TRBV10-3 and TRBJ2-1, with a tentative D call TRBD1 (7 bases). There are 15 residues in the CDR3. The V gene lost 0 bases and the J gene lost 10 bases, with 16 bases spanning the gap. CDR1 is ENHRY, CDR2 SYGVKD, per germline.

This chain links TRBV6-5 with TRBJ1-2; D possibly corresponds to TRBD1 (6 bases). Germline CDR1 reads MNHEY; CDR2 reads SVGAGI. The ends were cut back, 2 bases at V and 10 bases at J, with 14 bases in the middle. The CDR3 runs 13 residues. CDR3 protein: CASSYHTGIDYTF. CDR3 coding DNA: TGTGCCAGCAGTTACCATACAGGGATTGACTACACCTTC.

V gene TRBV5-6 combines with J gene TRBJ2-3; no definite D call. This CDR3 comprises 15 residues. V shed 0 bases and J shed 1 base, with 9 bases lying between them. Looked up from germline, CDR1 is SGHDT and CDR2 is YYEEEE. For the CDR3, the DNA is TGTGCCAGCAGCTTGGCCGGCTTGGGCACAGATACGCAGTATTTT. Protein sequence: CASSLAGLGTDTQYF.

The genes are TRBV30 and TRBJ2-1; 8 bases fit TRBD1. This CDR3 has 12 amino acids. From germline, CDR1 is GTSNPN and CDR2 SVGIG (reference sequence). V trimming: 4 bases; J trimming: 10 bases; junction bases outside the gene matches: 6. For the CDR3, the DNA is TGTGCCTGGACCGGACAGGGCGAGGAGCAGTTCTTC. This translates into CAWTGQGEEQFF.

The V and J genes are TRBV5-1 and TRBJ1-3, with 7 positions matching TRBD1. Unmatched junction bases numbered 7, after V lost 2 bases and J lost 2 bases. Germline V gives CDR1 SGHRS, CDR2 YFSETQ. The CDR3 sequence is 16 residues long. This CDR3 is CASSFNRGLAGNTIYF. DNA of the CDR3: TGCGCCAGCAGCTTTAACAGGGGTTTAGCTGGAAACACCATATATTTT.

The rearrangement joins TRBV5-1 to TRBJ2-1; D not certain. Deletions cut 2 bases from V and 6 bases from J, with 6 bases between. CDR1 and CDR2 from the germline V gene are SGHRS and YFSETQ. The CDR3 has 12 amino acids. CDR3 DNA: TGCGCCAGCAGCTTTATGGTCAATGAGCAGTTCTTC. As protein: CASSFMVNEQFF. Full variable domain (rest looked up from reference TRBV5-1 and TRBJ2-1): KAGVTQTPRYLIKTRGQQVTLSCSPISGHRSVSWYQQTPGQGLQFLFEYFSETQRNKGNFPGRFSGRQFSNSRSEMNVSTLELGDSALYLCASSFMVNEQFFGPGTRLTVL.

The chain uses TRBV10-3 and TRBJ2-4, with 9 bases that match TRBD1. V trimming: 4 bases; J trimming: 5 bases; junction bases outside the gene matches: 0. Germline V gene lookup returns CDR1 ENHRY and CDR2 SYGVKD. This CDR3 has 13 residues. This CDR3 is CAISGQGENIQYF. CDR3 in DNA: TGTGCCATCAGTGGACAGGGGGAAAACATTCAGTACTTC.

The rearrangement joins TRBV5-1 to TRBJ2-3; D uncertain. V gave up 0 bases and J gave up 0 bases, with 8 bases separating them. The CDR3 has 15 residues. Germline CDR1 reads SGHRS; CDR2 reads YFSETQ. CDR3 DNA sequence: TGCGCCAGCAGCTTGGCTACCGGGAGCACAGATACGCAGTATTTT. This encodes CASSLATGSTDTQYF.

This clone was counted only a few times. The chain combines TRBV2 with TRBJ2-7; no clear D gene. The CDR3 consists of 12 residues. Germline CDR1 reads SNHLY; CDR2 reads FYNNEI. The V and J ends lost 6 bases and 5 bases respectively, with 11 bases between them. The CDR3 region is CASRGLRDEQYF. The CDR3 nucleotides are TGTGCCAGCAGGGGATTAAGGGACGAGCAGTACTTC.

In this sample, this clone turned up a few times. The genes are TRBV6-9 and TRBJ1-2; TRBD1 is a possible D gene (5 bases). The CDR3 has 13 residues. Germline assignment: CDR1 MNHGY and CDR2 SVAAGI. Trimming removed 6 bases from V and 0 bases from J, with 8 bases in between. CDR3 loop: CASSRGANYGYTF. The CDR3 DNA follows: TGTGCCAGCAGCCGGGGGGCTAACTATGGCTACACCTTC.

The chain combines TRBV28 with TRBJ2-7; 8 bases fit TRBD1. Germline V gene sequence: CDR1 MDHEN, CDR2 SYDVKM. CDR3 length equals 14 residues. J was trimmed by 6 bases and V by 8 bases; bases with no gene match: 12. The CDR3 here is CASRRTGSMGEQYF. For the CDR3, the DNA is TGTGCCAGCCGCCGGACAGGGAGTATGGGCGAGCAGTACTTC.

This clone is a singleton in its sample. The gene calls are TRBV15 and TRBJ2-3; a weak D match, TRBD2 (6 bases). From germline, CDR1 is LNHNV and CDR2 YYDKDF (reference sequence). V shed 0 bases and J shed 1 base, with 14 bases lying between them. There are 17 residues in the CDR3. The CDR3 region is CATSRDLRGIRTDTQYF. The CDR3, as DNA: TGTGCCACCAGCAGAGATCTGCGCGGGATCCGCACAGATACGCAGTATTTT.

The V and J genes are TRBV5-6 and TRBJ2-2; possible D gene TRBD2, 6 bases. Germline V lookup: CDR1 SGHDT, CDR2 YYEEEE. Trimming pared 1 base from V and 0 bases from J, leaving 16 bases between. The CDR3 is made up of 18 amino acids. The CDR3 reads CASSLQLGAGSNTGELFF. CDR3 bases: TGTGCCAGCAGCTTGCAGTTAGGAGCGGGCTCGAACACCGGGGAGCTGTTTTTT.

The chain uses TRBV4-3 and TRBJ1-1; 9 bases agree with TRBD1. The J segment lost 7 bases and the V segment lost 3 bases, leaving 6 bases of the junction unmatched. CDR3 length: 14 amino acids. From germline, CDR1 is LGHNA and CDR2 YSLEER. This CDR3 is CASSQDRGLLEAFF. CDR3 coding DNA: TGCGCCAGCAGCCAGGACAGGGGCTTACTTGAAGCTTTCTTT.

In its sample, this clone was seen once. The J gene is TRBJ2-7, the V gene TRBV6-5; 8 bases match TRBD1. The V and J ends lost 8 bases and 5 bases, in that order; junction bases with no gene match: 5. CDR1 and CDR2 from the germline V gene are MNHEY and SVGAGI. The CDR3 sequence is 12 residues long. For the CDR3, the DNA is TGTGCCAGCTCGGGACAGGCCCACGAGCAGTACTTC. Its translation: CASSGQAHEQYF.

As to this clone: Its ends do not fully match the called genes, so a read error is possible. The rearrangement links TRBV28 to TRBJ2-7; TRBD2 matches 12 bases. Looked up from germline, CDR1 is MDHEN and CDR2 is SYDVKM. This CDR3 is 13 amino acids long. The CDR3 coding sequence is TGTGCCAGCGCATCCGGACTAGCGGGAACTAAGGACTTC. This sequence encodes CASASGLAGTKDF.

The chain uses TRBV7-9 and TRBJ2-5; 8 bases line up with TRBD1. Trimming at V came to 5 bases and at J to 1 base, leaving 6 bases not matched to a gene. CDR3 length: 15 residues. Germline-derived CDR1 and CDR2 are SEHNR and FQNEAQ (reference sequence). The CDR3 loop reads CASSPTDRGQETQYF. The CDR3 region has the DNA TGTGCCAGCAGCCCTACCGACAGGGGCCAAGAGACCCAGTACTTC.

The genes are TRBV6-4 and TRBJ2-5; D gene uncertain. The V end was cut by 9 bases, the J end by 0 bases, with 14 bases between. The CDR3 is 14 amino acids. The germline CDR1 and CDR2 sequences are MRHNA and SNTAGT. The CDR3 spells CARPPGRDQETQYF. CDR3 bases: TGTGCCAGGCCTCCCGGACGGGACCAAGAGACCCAGTACTTC.

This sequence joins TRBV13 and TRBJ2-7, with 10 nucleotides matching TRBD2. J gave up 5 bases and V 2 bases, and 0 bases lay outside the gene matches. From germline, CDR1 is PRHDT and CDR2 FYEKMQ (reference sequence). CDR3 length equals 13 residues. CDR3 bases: TGTGCCAGCAGCTTACTAGCGGGAGACGAGCAGTACTTC. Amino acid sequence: CASSLLAGDEQYF.

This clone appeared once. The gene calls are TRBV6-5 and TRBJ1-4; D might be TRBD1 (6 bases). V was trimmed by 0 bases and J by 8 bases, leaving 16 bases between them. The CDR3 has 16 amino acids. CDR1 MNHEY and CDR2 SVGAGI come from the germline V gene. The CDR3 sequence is CASSYSKTGGGEKLFF. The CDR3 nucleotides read TGTGCCAGCAGTTACTCGAAGACAGGTGGCGGGGAAAAACTGTTTTTT.

The CDR3 spells CASRRDSNGNQPQHF. CDR3 nucleotides: TGCGCCAGCAGGCGAGATTCGAACGGCAATCAGCCCCAGCATTTT. The genes are TRBV4-1 and TRBJ1-5; D gene uncertain. This CDR3 is built from 15 residues. With 6 bases removed from V and 2 bases from J, the gap between germline ends came to 14 bases. Germline V gene data show CDR1 as MGHRA and CDR2 as YSYEKL.